Presented here are 10 T cell receptor beta chains from one specimen sequenced in a study of T cell responses to AZD1222 COVID-19 vaccine. Produced via immunoSEQ multiplex PCR; TCRdb's table is partial and in-frame only. The sample contains about 97,000 clones, about 88% of which appear only once. This material consisted of peripheral blood, taken on day 0 of AZD1222 vaccination. These receptor sequences come from an adult in good health.

The gene calls are TRBV5-6 and TRBJ1-4, with unresolved D. This CDR3 contains 13 residues. With 3 bases removed from V and 5 bases from J, the gap between germline ends came to 8 bases. CDR1 is SGHDT and CDR2 is YYEEEE in the germline V gene. The CDR3 region has the DNA TGTGCCAGCAGCTATACCGGAAATGAAAAACTGTTTTTT. Translation gives CASSYTGNEKLFF.

This clone came up once. The gene calls are TRBV6-5 and TRBJ1-5; D might be TRBD1 (5 bases). CDR1 MNHEY and CDR2 SVGAGI come from the germline V gene. The CDR3 contains 13 residues. Between the trimmed V and J ends, which lost 6 bases and 6 bases, there was a span of 12 bases. The DNA for the CDR3 is TGTGCCAGCAGGGGTGGGGGGAGTCAGCCCCAGCATTTT. Translating it yields CASRGGGSQPQHF.

The gene calls are TRBV6-5 and TRBJ1-6; D unresolved. CDR1 and CDR2 from the germline V gene are MNHEY and SVGAGI. The CDR3 has 13 amino acids. The V and J ends lost 11 bases and 7 bases respectively, with 15 bases between them. The CDR3: CASPNSTNSPLHF. CDR3 nucleotides: TGTGCCTCCCCCAACAGCACAAATTCACCCCTCCACTTT.

The chain links TRBV11-2 to TRBJ2-2, with 8 positions matching TRBD1. The CDR3 extends over 16 amino acids. The V gene end was trimmed by 5 bases and the J gene end by 5 bases; junction bases not matched to a gene: 10. The germline V gene encodes CDR1 SGHAT and CDR2 FQNNGV. The chain's CDR3 is CASSMDRVRRTGELFF. The DNA of the CDR3 is TGTGCCAGCAGCATGGACAGGGTCAGAAGGACCGGGGAGCTGTTTTTT.

The chain carries TRBV30 and TRBJ1-3; the D is unclear. This CDR3 has 13 residues. Germline assignment: CDR1 GTSNPN and CDR2 SVGIG (reference sequence). Trimming removed 0 bases from V and 0 bases from J, with 3 bases in between. As DNA, the CDR3 is TGTGCCTGGAGTGTTAGCTCTGGAAACACCATATATTTT. It encodes CAWSVSSGNTIYF.

The chain combines TRBV28 with TRBJ2-5; 10 bases align to TRBD2. Trimming at V came to 3 bases and at J to 4 bases, leaving 5 bases not matched to a gene. Germline lookup yields CDR1 MDHEN and CDR2 SYDVKM. The CDR3 length is 15 residues. The CDR3 sequence is CASSFSGGQSETQYF. The CDR3 region has the DNA TGTGCCAGCAGTTTTAGCGGGGGGCAGTCAGAGACCCAGTACTTC.

The rearrangement uses TRBV5-1 and TRBJ1-3, with D perhaps matching TRBD1 (5 bases). This CDR3 has 14 residues. Germline loops: CDR1 SGHRS, CDR2 YFSETQ. Trimming took off 0 bases at V and 11 bases at J, with 15 bases between the two ends. CDR3 region: CASSLGDSPRAIYF. The CDR3, as DNA: TGCGCCAGCAGCTTGGGGGACTCACCCCGGGCCATATATTTT.

The chain recombines TRBV30 with TRBJ2-7, with 11 bases identical to TRBD2. The CDR3 length is 15 residues. With V trimmed by 0 bases and J by 7 bases, 8 bases remained unmatched. CDR1 is GTSNPN, CDR2 SVGIG, per germline (reference sequence). CDR3 loop: CAWSVKLAGVKEQYF. The DNA for the CDR3 is TGTGCCTGGAGTGTGAAACTAGCGGGGGTTAAGGAGCAGTACTTC.

With respect to this clone: One end of the junction varies from germline; a read error may be responsible. The rearrangement joins TRBV7-7 to TRBJ2-7; TRBD1 agrees at 9 bases. Germline V gene lookup returns CDR1 SSHAT and CDR2 FNYEAQ (reference sequence). The CDR3 runs 13 residues. The CDR3 coding sequence is TGTGCTAGCAGCCCCGGGACAGGGTTCGAGCAGTACTTC. Amino acid sequence: CASSPGTGFEQYF.

The J gene is TRBJ2-2, the V gene TRBV9, with D unresolved. Germline-derived CDR1 and CDR2 are SGDLS and YYNGEE. CDR3 length: 14 amino acids. The V end was cut by 3 bases, the J end by 6 bases, with 12 bases between. The CDR3 nucleotides read TGTGCCAGCAGCGGCAGAGGTATCGCCGGGGAGCTGTTTTTT. Translated: CASSGRGIAGELFF.